These T cell receptor beta chains were read from a single sample in a study of blood T cell repertoires in COVID-19. Sequenced by immunoSEQ multiplex PCR; TCRdb stores in-frame clones only, minus some. This table holds about 220,000 clones, around four fifths found once. Sequencing was carried out using peripheral blood. The receptors here all came from a woman aged 70-85 years with COVID-19, enrolled during active disease. Both conserved end residues are part of each CDR3. The D gene is left open where the match is weak. Clone size is given for some rows only: seen once, a few or many times, or a class if the clone is expanded.

D,V,J,size,DNA,CDR3
.,TRBV29-1,TRBJ1-3,.,TGCAGCGCCCGCGTCGCTGGAAACACCATATATTTT,CSARVAGNTIYF
.,TRBV10-3,TRBJ1-1,.,TGTGCCATCAGTGAGTCCGGGGGAGAGACTGAAGCTTTCTTT,CAISESGGETEAFF
TRBD2,TRBV5-4,TRBJ2-7,.,TGTGCCAGCAGCAAGGGACTAGCCCACCTCTCTTACGAGCAGTACTTC,CASSKGLAHLSYEQYF
TRBD2,TRBV6-2/TRBV6-3,TRBJ2-7,.,TGTGCCAGCAGTCCCGGGACTAGCGGGATTTACGAGCAGTACTTC,CASSPGTSGIYEQYF
.,TRBV30,TRBJ2-1,.,TGTGCCTGGAGTGTTAGTAGATCCTCCTTTATCTCCTACAATGAGCAGTTCTTC,CAWSVSRSSFISYNEQFF
TRBD1,TRBV5-4,TRBJ1-1,.,TGTGCCAGCAGCCCGGGACAGCGAGACACTGAAGCTTTCTTT,CASSPGQRDTEAFF
TRBD1,TRBV7-8,TRBJ1-5,once,TGTGCCAGCAGCCTGGACAGGGGCAATCAGCCCCAGCATTTT,CASSLDRGNQPQHF
.,TRBV25-1,TRBJ1-5,.,TGTGCCAGCAGTGAATCTGCGGCAGGGAATCAGCCCCAGCATTTT,CASSESAAGNQPQHF
.,TRBV9,TRBJ2-3,.,TGTGCCAGCAGCGATAGTCGGTCTTTCACAGATACGCAGTATTTT,CASSDSRSFTDTQYF
TRBD2,TRBV5-1,TRBJ2-2,once,TGCGCCAGCAGCGTAAATAGCGGGAGGGTCACCGGGGAGCTGTTTTTT,CASSVNSGRVTGELFF
TRBD1,TRBV24-1,TRBJ1-1,few,TGTGCCACCAGTGGGGACCAGGGGGCTCCTGAAGCTTTCTTT,CATSGDQGAPEAFF
TRBD1,TRBV7-8,TRBJ1-3,.,TGTGCCAGCAGCTTGAGGACAGGGACCTCTGGAAACACCATATATTTT,CASSLRTGTSGNTIYF
TRBD2,TRBV28,TRBJ2-5,.,TGTGCCAGCAGTTCTAGCGGGAGGGAGACCCAGTACTTC,CASSSSGRETQYF
.,TRBV5-8,TRBJ1-4,.,TGTGCCAGCAGCCTCGGGGGGCTAGGTGAAAAACTGTTTTTT,CASSLGGLGEKLFF
.,TRBV6-1,TRBJ1-4,.,TGTGCCAGCAGTGAGGAGGGGCTCCTTGATGAAAAACTGTTTTTT,CASSEEGLLDEKLFF
.,TRBV7-9,TRBJ2-1,few,TGTGCCAGCAGCTTAGGACGGGACTACAATGAGCAGTTCTTC,CASSLGRDYNEQFF
.,TRBV28,TRBJ1-2,.,TGTGCCAGCAGTTTACGGGGAAATGGCTACACCTTC,CASSLRGNGYTF
.,TRBV29-1,TRBJ1-1,.,TGCAGCGCCCTAGTCGGGAACACTGAAGCTTTCTTT,CSALVGNTEAFF
.,TRBV6-5,TRBJ1-2,.,TGTGCCAGCAGCCAGGGAGGAGGCTATGGCTACACCTTC,CASSQGGGYGYTF
TRBD1,TRBV27,TRBJ1-4,.,TGTGCCAGCGGCCCGACAGGGTTTAATGAAAAACTGTTTTTT,CASGPTGFNEKLFF
TRBD1,TRBV5-4,TRBJ1-1,.,TGTGCCAGCAGCTTGGGCAGGGGCAGGGGGCGGAGTAACACTGAAGCTTTCTTT,CASSLGRGRGRSNTEAFF
.,TRBV19,TRBJ2-5,.,TGTGCCAGTAGTTCCACTGGGGCCCAAGAGACCCAGTACTTC,CASSSTGAQETQYF
.,TRBV11-2,TRBJ2-7,.,TGTGCCAGCAGCTTATCCTCCTCGGGTGGCTACGAGCAGTACTTC,CASSLSSSGGYEQYF
TRBD1,TRBV14,TRBJ1-2,few,TGTGCCAGCAGGGAACAGGGGGCGCCGGGCTACACCTTC,CASREQGAPGYTF
.,TRBV15,TRBJ1-3,.,TGTGCCACCAGCTCAGGGGCTGGAAACACCATATATTTT,CATSSGAGNTIYF
TRBD1,TRBV5-8,TRBJ1-5,.,TGTGCCAGCAGCCAGGGACAGGGCGGGAGGAGCAATCAGCCCCAGCATTTT,CASSQGQGGRSNQPQHF
TRBD2,TRBV3-1/TRBV3-2,TRBJ2-1,once,TGTGCCAGCAGCCTAAGCACTAGCGGGACCGAGCAGTTCTTC,CASSLSTSGTEQFF
.,TRBV5-1,TRBJ1-4,.,TGCGCCAGCAGCTTGGGTTGGGGCTCTAATGAAAAACTGTTTTTT,CASSLGWGSNEKLFF
TRBD2,TRBV28,TRBJ2-2,.,TGTGCCAGTGCCCCCGCTAGCGGGAGAATAGCGGGCACCGGGGAGCTGTTTTTT,CASAPASGRIAGTGELFF
.,TRBV28,TRBJ2-7,.,TGTGCCAGCAGCCCCCCACAGAGCTCCTACGAGCAGTACTTC,CASSPPQSSYEQYF
TRBD1,TRBV9,TRBJ1-6,.,TGTGCCAGCAGCGCCCGGGCCGGACAGGAGAGCTCCTATAATTCACCCCTCCACTTT,CASSARAGQESSYNSPLHF
TRBD2,TRBV28,TRBJ2-7,.,TGTGCCAGCACCCAGGGAGGGGCCTACGAGCAGTACTTC,CASTQGGAYEQYF
.,TRBV3-1/TRBV3-2,TRBJ1-2,.,TGTGCCAGCAGCCGTGTAGTGCAACCCTATGGCTACACCTTC,CASSRVVQPYGYTF
TRBD1,TRBV7-2,TRBJ1-4,once,TGTGCCAGCAGCTCGAAACAGGGGGCTTATAATGAAAAACTGTTTTTT,CASSSKQGAYNEKLFF
TRBD1,TRBV19,TRBJ1-1,once,TGTGCCAGTAGTATGCGGAGACAGGGGGTGATGAACACTGAAGCTTTCTTT,CASSMRRQGVMNTEAFF
.,TRBV28,TRBJ1-1,once,TGTGCCACCTTACCAGGGGCAGGGGAAGCTTTCTTT,CATLPGAGEAFF
.,TRBV4-3,TRBJ1-5,.,TGCGCCAGCAGCCAAGATCTCGGGGTTCAGCCCCAGCATTTT,CASSQDLGVQPQHF
TRBD1,TRBV6-6,TRBJ2-7,.,TGTGCCAGCAGTTACCGGGACAGAGGCTACGAGCAGTACTTC,CASSYRDRGYEQYF
TRBD1,TRBV14,TRBJ2-6,.,TGTGCCAGCAGCCAAGATTTTAGGCCCCAACCGGGACAGGGGAAGAACTCTGGGGCCAACGTCCTGACTTTC,CASSQDFRPQPGQGKNSGANVLTF
TRBD1,TRBV28,TRBJ1-5,.,TGTGCCAGCAGAATGCGACAGGGGGCGAATCAGCCCCAGCATTTT,CASRMRQGANQPQHF